The present entry profiles one T cell receptor (beta chain) with its context. The antigen is not known. The source of the sample is a study of cytomegalovirus exposure and HLA in healthy donors. Study observations and caveats: In a later analysis, common viral pathogens appeared linked to several of the most significant clusters.

Germline V CDR1 and CDR2: SGHRS, YFSETQ. This CDR3 has 16 residues. The V gene lost 4 bases and the J gene lost 0 bases, with 14 bases spanning the gap. Amplification used 60 Vbeta primers and 13 Jbeta primers. TCRdb's table, derived via immunoSEQ multiplex PCR, lists solely in-frame clones and lacks some. The table lists approximately 180,000 clones, around 81% of them singletons. The chain is built from TRBV5-1 and TRBJ1-3; possible D gene TRBD1, 6 bases. The sample taken for sequencing was PBMCs. This TCR was recovered from a woman aged 18-29 years in good health and CMV-seropositive. This CDR3 is CASSQKQGHSGNTIYF. The CDR3 nucleotides read TGCGCCAGCAGCCAAAAACAGGGACACTCTGGAAACACCATATATTTT. The full variable domain, its missing parts supplied by reference TRBV5-1 and TRBJ1-3, is KAGVTQTPRYLIKTRGQQVTLSCSPISGHRSVSWYQQTPGQGLQFLFEYFSETQRNKGNFPGRFSGRQFSNSRSEMNVSTLELGDSALYLCASSQKQGHSGNTIYFGEGSWLTVV.